This section outlines one T cell receptor beta chain sequence together with its context. Its specific antigen is unknown. There are no base qualities to consult, and no much larger clone falls within one base. This specimen comes from a study of blood T cell repertoires in COVID-19 (TCRdb year 2020). Study-wide context: Collaborator samples came from the United States, Italy and Spain and covered acute and convalescent phases of COVID-19. The prospective study material was composed of cDNA or gDNA derived from T cells, B-cell-depleted T cells, or PBMCs. The dataset comprised deeply sampled blood TCRbeta repertoires from subjects exposed to, actively infected with, or recovered from COVID-19. The repertoires were made available in a free public database intended to serve as a resource for research on the immune response to SARS-CoV-2. Samples were obtained from the ongoing ImmuneRACE study (first 160 participants) and from roughly 1,300 subjects provided by 6 global collaborators. A de-identified subject ID, COVID-19 status, age in years and sex were almost always included in the sample metadata. HLA class I and class II types, where available, came from metadata supplied by the sample provider rather than from assay-based typing. On the study overall, not on this receptor specifically: Clinical and demographic metadata were provided uncurated, with the amount varying by source and participant.

Participants in the prospective study were aged roughly 18 to 100 years, lived in some 24 United States geographic areas, and enrolled through a virtual design. In the prospective study, participants were assigned to cohorts based on the clinical history participants reported in a screening survey and a study questionnaire. Exposed participants had been in contact with someone with a PCR-confirmed or clinician-diagnosed COVID-19 case within 2 weeks of study entry. Each participant in the prospective study had whole blood, serum and a nasopharyngeal or oropharyngeal swab collected by mobile phlebotomists. Additional blood draws and questionnaires over an approximately two-month period could optionally be provided by prospective study participants. Before DNA extraction, prospective study blood samples were shipped either frozen or at room temperature. According to the germline V gene, CDR1 reads SGHTA and CDR2 reads FQGNSA. The cysteine opens and the phenylalanine closes a CDR3 of 13 amino acids. Only the CDR3 DNA is retained, 39 bases long and in frame from the first base. Trimming costs V 2 bases and J 5 bases, and their ends lie 7 bases apart.

TCRbeta CDR3 regions were amplified from genomic DNA by means of the immunoSEQ Assay, a bias-controlled multiplex PCR. Per the source publication's procedure: Nucleated cell counts per sample were estimated from amplification of reference gene primers within the assay. To quantify the absolute abundance of each unique TCRbeta CDR3 rearrangement, sequence reads were collapsed and filtered. For each sample, productive Simpson clonality was calculated as the square root of Simpson's diversity index across productive rearrangements. Not all clones reach the TCRdb copy of this immuneACCESS table, which keeps in-frame sequences only. Checked studies attribute under half of the gap to unresolved V genes and leave the rest unexplained. Clonal size and the V and J genes are those of that table, whereas D and trimming came from the DNA. The sample table shows around 200,000 clones, and approximately 86% are seen once. Of the sample, roughly 4% is held by the ten largest clones.

The TCR originated in a woman aged 30 to 39 who had been exposed to COVID-19. Sequencing was done on a sample of PBMCs or T cells enriched from blood (not recorded which). Recombination linked TRBV7-2 to TRBJ1-5, and possibly TRBD1, on 6 matching bases. The bases are TGTGCCAGCAGCTTATACAGGGATCAGCCCCAGCATTTT. This sequence encodes CASSLYRDQPQHF.